These 26 T cell receptor beta chains originate from one sample sequenced in a study of PD-L1 blockade in urothelial cancer. Profiled with immunoSEQ multiplex PCR; TCRdb holds only in-frame clones, not every one. The sample contains 75,000 to 95,000 clones, around 93% of which appear only once. Time point noted: peripheral blood 6 weeks after treatment start. The material sequenced was PBMCs, taken around atezolizumab (anti-PD-L1) treatment. Receptor source: a woman of 80 years or more with urothelial cancer.

This chain joins TRBV28 and TRBJ2-3; 10 nucleotides line up with TRBD2. The length of the CDR3 is 18 residues. The trim removed 3 bases at V and 0 bases at J, leaving 9 bases unmatched. From germline, CDR1 is MDHEN and CDR2 SYDVKM. The CDR3 nucleotides are TGTGCCAGCAGTTTTGTAGGTCCTAGCGGGAGAAGCACAGATACGCAGTATTTT. Translated, it gives CASSFVGPSGRSTDTQYF.

This clone was seen only once. The chain joins TRBV7-3 to TRBJ2-7; D may be TRBD2 (6 bases). This CDR3 comprises 15 residues. CDR1 is SGHTA, CDR2 FQGTGA, per germline. Trimming removed 5 bases from V and 7 bases from J, with 21 bases in between. Here the CDR3 reads CASSPASGAATEQYF. CDR3 coding DNA: TGTGCCAGCAGCCCCGCCTCGGGAGCCGCTACAGAGCAGTACTTC.

The chain combines TRBV18 with TRBJ2-7; tentative D call: TRBD1 (5 bases). Trimming took off 2 bases at V and 2 bases at J, with 10 bases between the two ends. The CDR3 has 14 amino acids. From germline, CDR1 is KGHSH and CDR2 LQKENI. The CDR3 coding sequence is TGTGCCAGCTCACCAGGTTCAGGGACCTACGAGCAGTACTTC. This translates into CASSPGSGTYEQYF.

The chain carries TRBV13 and TRBJ2-2; 8 nucleotides align to TRBD1. CDR1 is PRHDT, CDR2 FYEKMQ, per germline (reference sequence). The CDR3 length is 15 residues. The junction had 5 bases not matched to a gene; V was cut back by 5 bases and J by 3 bases. CDR3 protein: CASSADREDTGELFF. Here the CDR3 DNA reads TGTGCCAGCAGCGCGGACAGGGAGGACACCGGGGAGCTGTTTTTT.

This clone was seen once. The chain joins TRBV4-1 to TRBJ2-7; D is unclear. The V end lost 1 base, the J end lost 2 bases, and 9 bases lay between the germline ends. The CDR3 loop spans 14 amino acids. Germline V lookup: CDR1 MGHRA, CDR2 YSYEKL. CDR3: CASSQANTAYEQYF. The CDR3 DNA sequence: TGCGCCAGCAGCCAAGCGAACACCGCCTACGAGCAGTACTTC.

This chain connects TRBV28 to TRBJ1-5; 9 bases align to TRBD1. Losses at the gene ends were 3 bases for V and 6 bases for J; bases not matched to a gene: 9. CDR1 MDHEN and CDR2 SYDVKM come from the germline V gene. The CDR3 runs 16 residues. This CDR3 reads CASSFRGQGTVQPQHF. CDR3 in DNA: TGTGCCAGCAGTTTTAGAGGACAGGGGACGGTTCAGCCCCAGCATTTT.

This clone has just one count. The chain combines TRBV30 with TRBJ2-7, with TRBD1 identical over 7 bases. The CDR3 loop spans 14 amino acids. CDR1 is GTSNPN and CDR2 is SVGIG in the germline V gene (reference sequence). After removal of 4 bases from V and 3 bases from J, the junction contained 9 bases not matched to a gene. CDR3 DNA sequence: TGTGCCTGGACTGGACAGGTAACAAGCTACGAGCAGTACTTC. Translation: CAWTGQVTSYEQYF.

The chain couples TRBV9 to TRBJ2-3; D ambiguous. The V end was cut by 0 bases, the J end by 4 bases, with 9 bases between. This CDR3 has 14 residues. CDR1 SGDLS and CDR2 YYNGEE come from the germline V gene. The CDR3 loop reads CASSVGGTADTQYF. In DNA, the CDR3 is TGTGCCAGCAGCGTAGGAGGTACGGCAGATACGCAGTATTTT.

The chain recombines TRBV6-1 with TRBJ2-1; 7 positions agree with TRBD1. This CDR3 contains 16 residues. The trim removed 1 base at V and 2 bases at J, leaving 5 bases unmatched. Germline CDR1 and CDR2: MNHNS and SASEGT. The CDR3 DNA reads as TGTGCCAGCAGTGAAGTATACAGGGGAACCTACAATGAGCAGTTCTTC. This translates into CASSEVYRGTYNEQFF.

The gene calls are TRBV7-3 and TRBJ2-3; 10 nucleotides agree with TRBD2. The CDR3 spans 17 residues. Unmatched junction bases numbered 9, after V lost 5 bases and J lost 1 base. The germline gives CDR1 SGHTA, CDR2 FQGTGA. CDR3 sequence reads: CASSGNSGRTGTDTQYF. In DNA, the CDR3 is TGTGCCAGCAGCGGGAATAGCGGGAGGACGGGCACAGATACGCAGTATTTT. The variable domain in full, completed from reference TRBV7-3 and TRBJ2-3, reads GAGVSQTPSNKVTEKGKYVELRCDPISGHTALYWYRQSLGQGPEFLIYFQGTGAADDSGLPNDRFFAVRPEGSVSTLKIQRTERGDSAVYLCASSGNSGRTGTDTQYFGPGTRLTVL.

Only one count was recorded for this clone. The chain couples TRBV5-1 to TRBJ2-5; 7 bases agree with TRBD2. CDR1 is SGHRS and CDR2 is YFSETQ in the germline V gene. V gave up 5 bases and J gave up 5 bases; unmatched junction bases: 6. The CDR3 consists of 13 residues. The CDR3 nucleotides are TGCGCCAGCAGGTGGCCAGCGGGGGAGACCCAGTACTTC. Residues: CASRWPAGETQYF.

The chain joins TRBV5-1 to TRBJ2-7, with 8 nucleotides matching TRBD1. CDR1 is SGHRS and CDR2 is YFSETQ in the germline V gene. V was clipped by 4 bases and J by 1 base; unmatched bases: 4. The CDR3 runs 14 residues. The CDR3 bases are TGCGCCAGCAGCACGGACAGGGCGTCCTACGAGCAGTACTTC. Its translation: CASSTDRASYEQYF.

The rearrangement joins TRBV7-3 to TRBJ2-5; the D gene is possibly TRBD1 (6 bases). V shed 0 bases and J shed 3 bases, with 11 bases lying between them. The CDR3 length is 15 residues. Germline lookup yields CDR1 SGHTA and CDR2 FQGTGA. The CDR3 loop reads CASSLTGAAEETQYF. As DNA, the CDR3 is TGTGCCAGCAGCTTAACGGGGGCGGCAGAAGAGACCCAGTACTTC.

The chain links TRBV4-1 to TRBJ1-5; a possible D gene is TRBD1 (5 bases). V lost 0 bases and J 2 bases, leaving 11 bases between the germline ends. The germline V gene has CDR1 MGHRA and CDR2 YSYEKL. CDR3 length: 16 amino acids. The CDR3 loop is CASSQDRAIGNQPQHF. The CDR3 bases are TGCGCCAGCAGCCAAGACAGGGCTATAGGCAATCAGCCCCAGCATTTT.

This clone was seen just once. The V call is TRBV6-1, the J call TRBJ2-5; 7 bases align to TRBD1. This CDR3 has 13 amino acids. Unmatched junction bases numbered 3, after V lost 6 bases and J lost 2 bases. Germline lookup yields CDR1 MNHNS and CDR2 SASEGT. CDR3 sequence reads: CASRGTAQETQYF. CDR3 nucleotide sequence: TGTGCCAGCAGAGGGACAGCTCAAGAGACCCAGTACTTC.

The chain recombines TRBV2 with TRBJ1-4; 7 nucleotides align to TRBD1. This CDR3 contains 17 residues. The V and J ends lost 6 bases and 7 bases, in that order; junction bases with no gene match: 17. CDR1 and CDR2 from the germline V gene are SNHLY and FYNNEI. The CDR3 reads CASRKGTAVPTGEKLFF. DNA for the CDR3: TGTGCCAGCAGGAAGGGGACAGCAGTCCCAACCGGTGAAAAACTGTTTTTT. The full variable domain, completed using reference TRBV2 and TRBJ1-4, is EPEVTQTPSHQVTQMGQEVILRCVPISNHLYFYWYRQILGQKVEFLVSFYNNEISEKSEIFDDQFSVERPDGSNFTLKIRSTKLEDSAMYFCASRKGTAVPTGEKLFFGSGTQLSVL.

V is TRBV28 and J is TRBJ1-2; D perhaps matches TRBD1 (5 bases). Deletions cut 6 bases from V and 5 bases from J, with 16 bases between. In germline, CDR1 is MDHEN, CDR2 SYDVKM. The CDR3 consists of 14 residues. CDR3 bases: TGTGCCAGCAGCCATGGACAAAGTCGGTATGGCTACACCTTC. Its protein is CASSHGQSRYGYTF.

This clone was counted a single time. This chain connects TRBV2 to TRBJ2-2, with D tentatively TRBD1 (6 bases). The CDR3 has 17 amino acids. CDR1 SNHLY and CDR2 FYNNEI come from the germline V gene. Trimming removed 7 bases at V and 0 bases at J, with 18 bases between. CDR3 DNA: TGTGCCAGCACCCTCCCTCGGGACACGCCGAACACCGGGGAGCTGTTTTTT. Protein: CASTLPRDTPNTGELFF.

The chain couples TRBV7-2 to TRBJ1-3; 8 nucleotides match TRBD1. This CDR3 is 18 amino acids long. Germline V gene data show CDR1 as SGHTA and CDR2 as FQGNSA. Trimming removed 5 bases from V and 0 bases from J; junction bases left unmatched: 12. The CDR3 DNA is TGTGCCAGCAGCAAATCGTCCGGGACAGGAGTCTCTGGAAACACCATATATTTT. Translation gives CASSKSSGTGVSGNTIYF.

This rearrangement joins TRBV19 to TRBJ2-2; possibly TRBD1 for D (7 bases). The V gene's germline CDR1 is LNHDA and CDR2 SQIVND (reference sequence). The CDR3 spans 15 residues. Trimming pared 7 bases from V and 4 bases from J, leaving 16 bases between. The CDR3 sequence is CASNPNQGGTGELFF. CDR3 nucleotide sequence: TGTGCCAGTAACCCCAATCAGGGGGGCACCGGGGAGCTGTTTTTT.

CDR3 in DNA: TGTGCCATCAGCCCGACAGGAGGTGGCACTGAAGCTTTCTTT. Translation: CAISPTGGGTEAFF. This chain uses TRBV10-3 with TRBJ1-1; D perhaps matches TRBD1 (6 bases). There are 14 residues in the CDR3. CDR1 and CDR2 (germline): ENHRY, SYGVKD. Trimming cost V 6 bases and J 4 bases, with 15 bases left between them.

The V and J genes are TRBV27 and TRBJ2-7, with TRBD2 matching 7 bases. The CDR3 is made up of 16 amino acids. V shed 2 bases, J shed 2 bases, and the junction held 9 bases outside the gene matches. Germline V lookup: CDR1 MNHEY, CDR2 SMNVEV (reference sequence). CDR3 bases: TGTGCCAGCAGTTTAAGAGGGACTACGATTACCTACGAGCAGTACTTC. Translating gives CASSLRGTTITYEQYF.

The chain couples TRBV15 to TRBJ1-1, with unresolved D. Germline CDR1 and CDR2: LNHNV and YYDKDF (reference sequence). The germline V and J ends were trimmed by 0 bases and 7 bases, with 3 bases remaining between them. The CDR3 is 11 residues long. The CDR3 bases are TGTGCCACCAGCAGAGATCATGAAGCTTTCTTT. Its translation: CATSRDHEAFF.

The chain is built from TRBV6-6 and TRBJ2-3; TRBD1 is a possible D gene (6 bases). This CDR3 is 15 amino acids long. Trimming removed 4 bases from V and 2 bases from J, with 13 bases in between. Per germline, CDR1 MNHNY and CDR2 SVGAGI (reference sequence). The CDR3 here is CASSFRQGTTDTQYF. The CDR3 nucleotides are TGTGCCAGCAGTTTTAGGCAGGGGACCACAGATACGCAGTATTTT.

The chain joins TRBV5-1 to TRBJ2-7; the match to TRBD1 covers 7 bases. CDR3 length equals 15 residues. Germline-derived CDR1 and CDR2 are SGHRS and YFSETQ. The ends lost 7 bases at V and 0 bases at J; junction bases unmatched: 10. CDR3 region: CASDPGGLSSYEQYF. CDR3 DNA sequence: TGCGCCAGCGACCCAGGGGGTCTCTCCTCCTACGAGCAGTACTTC.

The sample holds a few counts of this clone. This sequence joins TRBV7-9 and TRBJ2-5, with 11 nucleotides matching TRBD2. This CDR3 region has 17 residues. The V gene's germline CDR1 is SEHNR and CDR2 FQNEAQ (reference sequence). With 5 bases clipped from V and 5 bases from J, the junction kept 13 bases outside the gene matches. The CDR3 here is CASSPRTSGFSGETQYF. As DNA, the CDR3 is TGTGCCAGCAGCCCCCGGACTAGCGGGTTCTCCGGGGAGACCCAGTACTTC.